This TCR beta chain derives from a study of blood T cells in healthy people across ages. Study information: The capture of about one barcoded beta molecule per two T cells was achieved by template switching.

The trim removed 0 bases at V and 5 bases at J, leaving 6 bases unmatched. This CDR3 is 14 amino acids long. Germline V gene lookup returns CDR1 DFQATT and CDR2 SNEGSKA (reference sequence). It was with a sample-barcoded 5' primer and a J-beta primer mix that a second PCR of about 6 to 12 cycles was run. Each of the samples gave a minimum of 3 million paired-end reads that contained CDR3. TCRdb passed the 5' RACE reads through MiXCR, listing each CDR3 protein once. The profile shows about a million distinct CDR3 sequences, around two fifths of them singletons. Notes on the study in general: TCR beta diversity per million T cells fell roughly linearly with age. With unsorted PBMCs, a conclusive comparison of naive versus antigen-experienced cells was not possible.

In its sample, this clonotype was seen many times. Its matching antigen is unknown. Sequencing was performed on blood. The origin of this receptor is a young man in good health. This rearrangement joins TRBV20-1 to TRBJ1-2; 7 positions match TRBD1. The CDR3 bases are TGCAGTGCTAGAGAAAACAGGGGTTGGTATGGCTACACCTTC. It yields the protein CSARENRGWYGYTF.